The clone carrying this T cell receptor beta chain came up once. Its target is unknown. The data stem from a study of cytomegalovirus exposure and HLA in healthy donors. With V trimmed by 6 bases and J by 1 base, 6 bases remained unmatched. The V gene's germline CDR1 is MNHEY and CDR2 SVGAGI. This CDR3 is 15 amino acids long. General study points: Most of the TCR beta V segments (in an earlier analysis) were productive either about 87% or about 30% of the time.

Use of 60 Vbeta and 13 Jbeta primers characterized the PCR. The repertoire was sequenced with immunoSEQ multiplex PCR; TCRdb's copy has only in-frame clones and lacks some. Of under 200,000 clones in the sample, around three quarters were seen once. V is TRBV6-5 and J is TRBJ2-3, with 8 bases identical to TRBD1. The source is a man aged 35-49 years in good health and CMV-seronegative. What was sequenced was PBMCs. CDR3 region: CASRLQQGGTDTQYF. In nucleotides, the CDR3 is TGTGCCAGCAGACTGCAACAGGGGGGCACAGATACGCAGTATTTT.